The clone carrying this T cell receptor (beta chain) was counted only a few times. Its antigen remains unidentified. The data derive from a study of beta chain features in type 1 diabetes. Study-wide points: VDJ junctions sequenced from type 1 diabetes patients showed fewer insertions and more deletions. A closer apparent resemblance between naive, central memory and Treg TCRB repertoires was seen in patients than in healthy donors.

CDR1 and CDR2 from the germline V gene are SGHDT and YYEEEE. CDR3 size: 15 residues. Trimming removed 0 bases from V and 8 bases from J; junction bases left unmatched: 7. The entirety of the isolated RNA underwent reverse transcription, so expressed TCRB transcripts were sequenced. Clones were read by immunoSEQ multiplex PCR, and TCRdb kept only the in-frame ones, dropping some. The data contain about 130,000 clones, nearly 9.5% of them singletons. The TCR originated in a man younger than 35 in good health. The sample comprised central memory CD4+ T cells from blood. The gene calls are TRBV5-6 and TRBJ1-4, with TRBD1 matching 7 bases. The CDR3 DNA is TGTGCCAGCAGCTTGGGGACAGGCCGAGAGGAAAAACTGTTTTTT. This translates into CASSLGTGREEKLFF.